The 30 T cell receptor beta chains presented below share a single source sample, sequenced in a study of T cell clones after liver transplantation. The data were produced by immunoSEQ multiplex PCR, yet TCRdb's version contains in-frame clones alone and is incomplete. This table holds under 60,000 clones, about 70% found once. The material sequenced was CD4+ T cells from blood, taken at the 22-month timepoint. The receptors here all came from a human patient who received a liver transplant. Some T cells may have come from the graft donor.

A single count supports this clone. CDR3 amino acids: CASSQVIRGSNYGYTF. In DNA form, the CDR3 reads TGCGCCAGCAGCCAAGTAATTCGGGGTTCTAACTATGGCTACACCTTC. The chain carries TRBV4-1 and TRBJ1-2; D not certain. Trimming pared 1 base from V and 0 bases from J, leaving 12 bases between. This CDR3 spans 16 amino acids. CDR1 MGHRA and CDR2 YSYEKL come from the germline V gene.

This rearrangement joins TRBV10-1 to TRBJ2-1, with D hard to call. Germline CDR1 is WNHNN and CDR2 is SYGVQD (reference sequence). Trimming took off 3 bases at V and 4 bases at J, with 10 bases between the two ends. The CDR3 is 14 amino acids. The CDR3 spells CASSDTVSYNEQFF. CDR3 sequence (DNA): TGCGCCAGCAGTGATACAGTCTCTTACAATGAGCAGTTCTTC.

The rearrangement uses TRBV19 and TRBJ1-1; 7 bases align to TRBD1. Germline trimming cut 6 bases from V and 5 bases from J; bases unmatched to any gene: 9. The length of the CDR3 is 14 residues. From germline, CDR1 is LNHDA and CDR2 SQIVND (reference sequence). The DNA for the CDR3 is TGTGCCAGTAGCCCACAGGGGTTAGCGACTGAAGCTTTCTTT. Translated, it gives CASSPQGLATEAFF. Full variable domain (remainder filled in from reference TRBV19 and TRBJ1-1): DGGITQSPKYLFRKEGQNVTLSCEQNLNHDAMYWYRQDPGQGLRLIYYSQIVNDFQKGDIAEGYSVSREKKESFPLTVTSAQKNPTAFYLCASSPQGLATEAFFGQGTRLTVV.

V usage is TRBV28 and J usage is TRBJ2-1; D is unresolved. V lost 7 bases and J 2 bases, leaving 12 bases between the germline ends. The CDR3 extends over 14 amino acids. Germline V gene lookup returns CDR1 MDHEN and CDR2 SYDVKM. The DNA for the CDR3 is TGTGCCAGCAAAGAGGTCCAAACCTACAATGAGCAGTTCTTC. Its protein is CASKEVQTYNEQFF.

Only one count was recorded for this clone. The rearrangement joins TRBV6-5 to TRBJ1-1, with 8 bases aligning to TRBD1. In germline, CDR1 is MNHEY, CDR2 SVGAGI. This CDR3 contains 13 residues. The J segment lost 10 bases and the V segment lost 3 bases, leaving 7 bases of the junction unmatched. The CDR3 nucleotides read TGTGCCAGCAGTTATCCCGGACAGGGAGTAGCTTTCTTT. It yields the protein CASSYPGQGVAFF.

V gene TRBV7-9 combines with J gene TRBJ2-1, with D tentatively TRBD1 (5 bases). This CDR3 spans 13 amino acids. Looked up from germline, CDR1 is SEHNR and CDR2 is FQNEAQ (reference sequence). V shed 5 bases and J shed 6 bases, with 11 bases lying between them. CDR3 amino acids: CASSPQTANEQFF. The CDR3 bases are TGTGCCAGCAGCCCTCAGACAGCCAATGAGCAGTTCTTC.

The gene calls are TRBV7-3 and TRBJ2-2, with TRBD1 as a possible D gene (7 bases). The CDR3 consists of 16 residues. Germline V lookup: CDR1 SGHTA, CDR2 FQGTGA. V lost 5 bases and J 4 bases, leaving 17 bases between the germline ends. CDR3 nucleotide sequence: TGTGCCAGCAGCGGAGGGGGCGCGTCGGCCACCGGGGAGCTGTTTTTT. Residues: CASSGGGASATGELFF. Drawing the rest from reference TRBV7-3 and TRBJ2-2, the complete variable domain is GAGVSQTPSNKVTEKGKYVELRCDPISGHTALYWYRQSLGQGPEFLIYFQGTGAADDSGLPNDRFFAVRPEGSVSTLKIQRTERGDSAVYLCASSGGGASATGELFFGEGSRLTVL.

The chain uses TRBV6-1 and TRBJ2-7; tentatively, D is TRBD1 (6 bases). The CDR3 runs to 14 residues. Germline V gene sequence: CDR1 MNHNS, CDR2 SASEGT. Trimming stripped 6 bases from V and 1 base from J, with 13 bases between. The chain's CDR3 is CASSRDTDSYEQYF. As DNA, the CDR3 is TGTGCCAGCAGCAGGGACACGGATTCCTACGAGCAGTACTTC.

This clone was seen a single time. The chain recombines TRBV29-1 with TRBJ1-2, with unresolved D. The CDR3 length is 11 residues. Germline CDR1 reads SQVTM; CDR2 reads ANQGSEA. Trimming took 5 bases from V and 4 from J, leaving 8 bases between them. The CDR3: CSVFGTYGYTF. CDR3 in DNA: TGCAGCGTTTTCGGAACCTATGGCTACACCTTC. The full variable domain, completed using reference TRBV29-1 and TRBJ1-2, is SAVISQKPSRDICQRGTSLTIQCQVDSQVTMMFWYRQQPGQSLTLIATANQGSEATYESGFVIDKFPISRPNLTFSTLTVSNMSPEDSSIYLCSVFGTYGYTFGSGTRLTVV.

This sequence joins TRBV7-9 and TRBJ1-6; no clear D. V was trimmed by 3 bases and J by 3 bases, leaving 6 bases between them. Germline CDR1 SEHNR, CDR2 FQNEAQ (reference sequence). The CDR3 is 14 residues long. CDR3 sequence reads: CASSLDLYNSPLHF. Here the CDR3 DNA reads TGTGCCAGCAGCTTGGACCTCTATAATTCACCCCTCCACTTT.

The chain carries TRBV6-5 and TRBJ1-1; D gene ambiguous. V shed 6 bases and J shed 8 bases, with 7 bases lying between them. The germline V gene has CDR1 MNHEY and CDR2 SVGAGI. This CDR3 is 10 amino acids long. CDR3 DNA sequence: TGTGCCAGCAGCGCAATAGAAGCTTTCTTT. The encoded protein is CASSAIEAFF.

This clone was observed many times. The chain joins TRBV5-1 to TRBJ2-3; weak D call: TRBD2 (6 bases). The CDR3 loop spans 15 amino acids. V lost 0 bases and J lost 5, with 13 bases in between. The germline CDR1 and CDR2 sequences are SGHRS and YFSETQ. The CDR3 region is CASSLGGTEGDTQYF. The CDR3 DNA is TGCGCCAGCAGCTTGGGTGGAACGGAGGGAGATACGCAGTATTTT. The full variable domain, its missing parts supplied by reference TRBV5-1 and TRBJ2-3, is KAGVTQTPRYLIKTRGQQVTLSCSPISGHRSVSWYQQTPGQGLQFLFEYFSETQRNKGNFPGRFSGRQFSNSRSEMNVSTLELGDSALYLCASSLGGTEGDTQYFGPGTRLTVL.

V and J are TRBV6-5 and TRBJ2-5, with D possibly being TRBD1 (6 bases). The CDR3 totals 14 residues. CDR1 and CDR2 from the germline V gene are MNHEY and SVGAGI. Trimming cost V 4 bases and J 1 base, with 10 bases left between them. CDR3 region: CASSSRQAQETQYF. The CDR3 nucleotides read TGTGCCAGCAGTTCTCGACAGGCCCAAGAGACCCAGTACTTC.

This chain joins TRBV4-1 and TRBJ2-3; D may be TRBD1 (7 bases). Germline V gene data show CDR1 as MGHRA and CDR2 as YSYEKL. The CDR3 contains 16 residues. Trimming took off 2 bases at V and 4 bases at J, with 16 bases between the two ends. Here the CDR3 DNA reads TGCGCCAGCAGCCAATCACGATCAGGGGGGCCAGATACGCAGTATTTT. Amino acid sequence: CASSQSRSGGPDTQYF.

The V and J genes are TRBV30 and TRBJ2-7; 8 bases map to TRBD1. This CDR3 has 11 residues. Germline CDR1 and CDR2: GTSNPN and SVGIG (reference sequence). Unmatched junction bases numbered 0, after V lost 1 base and J lost 7 bases. CDR3 loop: CAWSGTGEQYF. The CDR3 coding sequence is TGTGCCTGGAGTGGGACAGGGGAGCAGTACTTC.

This chain uses TRBV6-6 with TRBJ1-2, with D unresolved. V lost 6 bases and J lost 7, with 15 bases in between. Germline V gene data show CDR1 as MNHNY and CDR2 as SVGAGI (reference sequence). The CDR3 has 13 residues. For the CDR3, the DNA is TGTGCCAGCAGAGATTCAAACGTACGTGGCTACACCTTC. Amino acids: CASRDSNVRGYTF.

This clone was recorded a few times. The J gene is TRBJ2-1, the V gene TRBV6-6; TRBD2 agrees at 8 bases. The CDR3 length is 13 residues. The J segment lost 8 bases and the V segment lost 8 bases, leaving 8 bases of the junction unmatched. Germline CDR1 reads MNHNY; CDR2 reads SVGAGI (reference sequence). CDR3: CASHGGAGDEQFF. As DNA, the CDR3 is TGTGCCAGCCACGGGGGGGCCGGGGATGAGCAGTTCTTC.

The J gene is TRBJ1-5, the V gene TRBV6-1, with 7 bases lining up with TRBD1. Germline V gene data show CDR1 as MNHNS and CDR2 as SASEGT. Trimming cost V 9 bases and J 3 bases; bases outside gene matches: 8. The CDR3 length is 14 residues. The CDR3 spells CASLPGQINQPQHF. For the CDR3, the DNA is TGTGCCAGTCTGCCGGGACAGATCAATCAGCCCCAGCATTTT.

J is TRBJ1-2 and V is TRBV2; 7 bases map to TRBD1. The germline CDR1 and CDR2 sequences are SNHLY and FYNNEI. The CDR3 is made up of 15 amino acids. The V segment lost 0 bases and the J segment 4 bases; nucleotides outside the gene matches: 5. The chain's CDR3 is CASSEATGTAYGYTF. The CDR3 nucleotides read TGTGCCAGCAGTGAAGCTACAGGGACAGCCTATGGCTACACCTTC.

V and J are TRBV7-2 and TRBJ2-3; no firm D call. Germline V gene sequence: CDR1 SGHTA, CDR2 FQGNSA. Trimming pared 3 bases from V and 7 bases from J, leaving 17 bases between. The CDR3 runs 15 residues. The chain's CDR3 is CASSFEFSVLYTQYF. The DNA of the CDR3 is TGTGCCAGCAGCTTTGAGTTTTCCGTCCTATATACGCAGTATTTT.

This clone has more than one count but fewer than ten. V and J are TRBV7-2 and TRBJ2-3, with D perhaps matching TRBD1 or TRBD2 (5 bases each). Germline CDR1 is SGHTA and CDR2 is FQGNSA. Trimming pared 1 base from V and 6 bases from J, leaving 11 bases between. The CDR3 is 14 residues long. Written as DNA, the CDR3 is TGTGCCAGCAGCTTAGTGAGGGGCGCGGATACGCAGTATTTT. Its translation: CASSLVRGADTQYF.

This clone was counted between two and nine times. The chain recombines TRBV20-1 with TRBJ1-1; D unclear. CDR3 length equals 10 residues. CDR1 and CDR2 from the germline V gene are DFQATT and SNEGSKA (reference sequence). With 4 bases removed from V and 4 bases from J, the gap between germline ends came to 4 bases. The CDR3 region has the DNA TGCAGTGCTATTCGCACTGAAGCTTTCTTT. Translating it yields CSAIRTEAFF.

The CDR3 region has the DNA TGTGCCAGCAACCAAGGGAGGGGGATTACCGGGGAGCTGTTTTTT. It codes for CASNQGRGITGELFF. J is TRBJ2-2 and V is TRBV9, with D possibly TRBD2 on 7 matching bases. Germline-derived CDR1 and CDR2 are SGDLS and YYNGEE. V was shortened by 6 bases and J by 5 bases, with 17 bases between the two germline ends. CDR3 length: 15 residues.

The DNA of the CDR3 is TGTGCCAGCGTCGGGACAAGAGGACAGCCCCAGCATTTT. It translates to CASVGTRGQPQHF. The chain recombines TRBV2 with TRBJ1-5, with D perhaps matching TRBD1 (6 bases). This CDR3 is 13 amino acids long. In germline, CDR1 is SNHLY, CDR2 FYNNEI. Trimming left V 8 bases short and J 7 bases short, with 15 bases between. Full variable domain (outside the CDR3, taken from reference TRBV2 and TRBJ1-5): EPEVTQTPSHQVTQMGQEVILRCVPISNHLYFYWYRQILGQKVEFLVSFYNNEISEKSEIFDDQFSVERPDGSNFTLKIRSTKLEDSAMYFCASVGTRGQPQHFGDGTRLSIL.

V and J are TRBV4-2 and TRBJ2-5; 7 bases fit TRBD2. This CDR3 has 16 amino acids. Losses at the gene ends were 0 bases for V and 3 bases for J; bases not matched to a gene: 7. Germline V gives CDR1 LGHNA, CDR2 YNFKEQ. The CDR3 reads CASSQEWGGGKETQYF. The DNA of the CDR3 is TGTGCCAGCAGCCAAGAATGGGGCGGGGGAAAAGAGACCCAGTACTTC.

This clone was observed once. The same CDR3 can be traced to other DNA sequences in this sample. V and J are TRBV2 and TRBJ1-5, with 7 nucleotides matching TRBD1. The junction had 7 bases not matched to a gene; V was cut back by 8 bases and J by 3 bases. Germline loops: CDR1 SNHLY, CDR2 FYNNEI. The CDR3 is 14 residues long. The CDR3: CASGKDRLNQPQHF. The CDR3, as DNA: TGTGCCAGCGGGAAGGACAGGCTCAATCAGCCCCAGCATTTT.

This clone came up a few times. The chain carries TRBV15 and TRBJ1-5, with D unclear. Germline V gene data show CDR1 as LNHNV and CDR2 as YYDKDF (reference sequence). Trimming took 0 bases from V and 5 from J, leaving 5 bases between them. This CDR3 is built from 13 residues. This chain's CDR3 is CATSRDRHQPQHF. The CDR3 DNA is TGTGCCACCAGCAGAGATCGGCATCAGCCCCAGCATTTT. The variable domain in full, completed from reference TRBV15 and TRBJ1-5, reads DAMVIQNPRYQVTQFGKPVTLSCSQTLNHNVMYWYQQKSSQAPKLLFHYYDKDFNNEADTPDNFQSRRPNTSFCFLDIRSPGLGDTAMYLCATSRDRHQPQHFGDGTRLSIL.

The rearrangement uses TRBV10-2 and TRBJ2-7; D not resolved. The CDR3 loop spans 15 amino acids. CDR1 and CDR2 (germline): WSHSY, SAAADI. V dropped 0 bases and J dropped 6 bases, with 15 bases sitting between them. CDR3 protein: CASSESGLALSEQYF. In DNA form, the CDR3 reads TGCGCCAGCAGTGAGTCGGGGTTGGCACTTTCCGAGCAGTACTTC.

The genes are TRBV19 and TRBJ1-2; D might be TRBD1 (5 bases). V was clipped by 3 bases and J by 4 bases, with 15 bases between them. The CDR3 contains 15 residues. Germline assignment: CDR1 LNHDA and CDR2 SQIVND (reference sequence). The CDR3 spells CASSMDPGSSYGYTF. CDR3 coding DNA: TGTGCCAGTAGTATGGATCCAGGGTCGAGCTATGGCTACACCTTC.

This rearrangement joins TRBV6-4 to TRBJ2-1, with D possibly matching TRBD1 (6 bases). Germline lookup yields CDR1 MRHNA and CDR2 SNTAGT. The CDR3 totals 15 residues. Trimming removed 3 bases from V and 8 bases from J, with 17 bases in between. The CDR3 DNA sequence: TGTGCCAGCAGTGAACAGGGTGCATCCTTCCATGAGCAGTTCTTC. Its translation is CASSEQGASFHEQFF.